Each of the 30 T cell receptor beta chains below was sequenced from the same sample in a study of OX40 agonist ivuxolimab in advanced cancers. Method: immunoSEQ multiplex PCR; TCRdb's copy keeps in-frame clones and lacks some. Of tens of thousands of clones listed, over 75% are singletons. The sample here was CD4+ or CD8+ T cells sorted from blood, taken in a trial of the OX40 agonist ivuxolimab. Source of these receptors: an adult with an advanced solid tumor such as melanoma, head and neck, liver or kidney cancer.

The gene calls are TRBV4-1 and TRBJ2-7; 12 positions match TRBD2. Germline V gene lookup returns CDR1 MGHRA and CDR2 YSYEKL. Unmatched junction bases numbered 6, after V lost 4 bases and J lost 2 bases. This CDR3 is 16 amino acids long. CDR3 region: CASSLQGLAGPYEQYF. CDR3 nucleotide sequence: TGCGCCAGCAGCCTCCAAGGACTAGCGGGACCCTACGAGCAGTACTTC.

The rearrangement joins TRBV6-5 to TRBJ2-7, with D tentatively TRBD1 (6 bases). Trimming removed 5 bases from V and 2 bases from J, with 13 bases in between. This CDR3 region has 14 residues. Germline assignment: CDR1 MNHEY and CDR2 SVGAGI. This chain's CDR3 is CASSDRGGPYEQYF. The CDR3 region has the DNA TGTGCCAGCAGTGATAGAGGGGGACCCTACGAGCAGTACTTC.

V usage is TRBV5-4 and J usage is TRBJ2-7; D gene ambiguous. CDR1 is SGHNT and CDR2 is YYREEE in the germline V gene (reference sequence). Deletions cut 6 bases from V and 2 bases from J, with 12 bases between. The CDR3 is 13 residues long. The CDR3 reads CASISDTTYEQYF. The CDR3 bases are TGTGCCAGCATCTCAGACACAACCTACGAGCAGTACTTC. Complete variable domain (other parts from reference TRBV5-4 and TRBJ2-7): ETGVTQSPTHLIKTRGQQVTLRCSSQSGHNTVSWYQQALGQGPQFIFQYYREEENGRGNFPPRFSGLQFPNYSSELNVNALELDDSALYLCASISDTTYEQYFGPGTRLTVT.

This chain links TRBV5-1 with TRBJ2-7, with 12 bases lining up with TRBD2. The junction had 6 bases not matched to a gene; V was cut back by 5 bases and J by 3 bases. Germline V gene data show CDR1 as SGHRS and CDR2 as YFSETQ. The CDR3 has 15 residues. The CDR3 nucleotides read TGCGCCAGCAGACCTGGACTAGCGGGAAGCTACGAGCAGTACTTC. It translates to CASRPGLAGSYEQYF.

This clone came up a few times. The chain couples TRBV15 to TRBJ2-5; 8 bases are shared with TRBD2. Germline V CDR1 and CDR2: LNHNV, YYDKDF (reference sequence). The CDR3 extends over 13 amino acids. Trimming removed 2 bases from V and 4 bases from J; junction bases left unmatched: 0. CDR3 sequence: CATSRLAGETQYF. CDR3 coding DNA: TGTGCCACCAGCAGACTAGCGGGAGAGACCCAGTACTTC.

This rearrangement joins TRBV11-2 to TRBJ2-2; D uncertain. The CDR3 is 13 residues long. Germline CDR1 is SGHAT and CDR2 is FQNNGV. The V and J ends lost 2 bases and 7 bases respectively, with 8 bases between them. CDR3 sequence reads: CASSLLVNGELFF. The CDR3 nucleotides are TGTGCCAGCAGCTTATTGGTGAACGGGGAGCTGTTTTTT.

The CDR3 coding sequence is TGTGCCAGCTCACCGGGGACAGAATCTGAAGCTTTCTTT. It yields the protein CASSPGTESEAFF. This chain links TRBV18 with TRBJ1-1; 7 nucleotides align to TRBD1. V was pared by 3 bases and J by 6 bases, with 4 bases of the junction left unmatched. The CDR3 extends over 13 amino acids. Per germline, CDR1 KGHSH and CDR2 LQKENI.

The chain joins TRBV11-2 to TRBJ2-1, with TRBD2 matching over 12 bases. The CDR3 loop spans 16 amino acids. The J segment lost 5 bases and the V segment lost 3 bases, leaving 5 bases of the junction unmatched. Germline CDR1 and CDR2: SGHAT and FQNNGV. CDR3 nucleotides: TGTGCCAGCAGCTTCCTAGCGGGAGGGACCCACAATGAGCAGTTCTTC. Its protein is CASSFLAGGTHNEQFF.

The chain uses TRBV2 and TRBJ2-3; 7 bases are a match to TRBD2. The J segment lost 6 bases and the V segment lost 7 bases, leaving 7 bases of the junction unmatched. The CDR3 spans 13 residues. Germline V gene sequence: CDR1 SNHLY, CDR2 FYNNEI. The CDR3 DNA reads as TGTGCCAGCAACCCAGCGGGAACGGATACGCAGTATTTT. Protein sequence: CASNPAGTDTQYF.

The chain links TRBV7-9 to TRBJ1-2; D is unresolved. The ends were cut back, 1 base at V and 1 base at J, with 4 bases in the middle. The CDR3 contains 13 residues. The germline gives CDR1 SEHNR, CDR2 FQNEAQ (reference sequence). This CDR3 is CASSLGNNYGYTF. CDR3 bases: TGTGCCAGCAGCTTAGGGAATAACTATGGCTACACCTTC. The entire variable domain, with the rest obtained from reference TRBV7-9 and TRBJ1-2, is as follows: DTGVSQNPRHKITKRGQNVTFRCDPISEHNRLYWYRQTLGQGPEFLTYFQNEAQLEKSRLLSDRFSAERPKGSFSTLEIQRTEQGDSAMYLCASSLGNNYGYTFGSGTRLTVV.

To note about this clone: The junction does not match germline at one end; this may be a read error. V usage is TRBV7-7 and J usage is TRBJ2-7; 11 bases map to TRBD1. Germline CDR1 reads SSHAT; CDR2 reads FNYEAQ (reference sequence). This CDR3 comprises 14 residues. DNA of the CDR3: TGTGCTAGCACTGAGGACAGGGGGCTTTACGAGCAGTACTTC. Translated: CASTEDRGLYEQYF.

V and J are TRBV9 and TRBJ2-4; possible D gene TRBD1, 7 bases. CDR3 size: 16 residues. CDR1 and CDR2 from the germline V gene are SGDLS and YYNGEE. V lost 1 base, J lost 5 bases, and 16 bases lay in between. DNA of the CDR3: TGTGCCAGCAGCGTAAGCTTAGGAGGGGGCCAAAACATTCAGTACTTC. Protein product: CASSVSLGGGQNIQYF.

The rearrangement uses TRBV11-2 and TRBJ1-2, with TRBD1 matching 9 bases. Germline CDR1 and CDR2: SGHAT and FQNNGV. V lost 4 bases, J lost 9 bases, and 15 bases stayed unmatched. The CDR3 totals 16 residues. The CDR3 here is CASSSAGDRASNSYTF. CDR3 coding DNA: TGTGCCAGCAGCTCGGCCGGGGACAGGGCGTCAAATAGCTACACCTTC.

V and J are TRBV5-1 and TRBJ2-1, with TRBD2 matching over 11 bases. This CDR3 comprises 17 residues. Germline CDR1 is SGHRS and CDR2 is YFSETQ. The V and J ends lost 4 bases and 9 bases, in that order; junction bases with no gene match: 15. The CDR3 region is CASSHTSGSVIGGEQFF. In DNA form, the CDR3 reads TGCGCCAGCAGCCACACTAGCGGGAGCGTTATAGGGGGTGAGCAGTTCTTC.

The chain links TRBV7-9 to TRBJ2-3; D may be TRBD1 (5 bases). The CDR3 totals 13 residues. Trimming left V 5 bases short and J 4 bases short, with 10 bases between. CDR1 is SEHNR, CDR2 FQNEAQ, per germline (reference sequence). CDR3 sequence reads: CASSGRVSDTQYF. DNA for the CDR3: TGTGCCAGCAGCGGCAGGGTTTCAGATACGCAGTATTTT. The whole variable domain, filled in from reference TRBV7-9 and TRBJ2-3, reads DTGVSQNPRHKITKRGQNVTFRCDPISEHNRLYWYRQTLGQGPEFLTYFQNEAQLEKSRLLSDRFSAERPKGSFSTLEIQRTEQGDSAMYLCASSGRVSDTQYFGPGTRLTVL.

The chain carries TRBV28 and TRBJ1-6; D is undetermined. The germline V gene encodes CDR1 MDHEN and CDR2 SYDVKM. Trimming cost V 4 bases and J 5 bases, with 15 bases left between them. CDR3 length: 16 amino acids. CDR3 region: CASSSRKLPNNSPLHF. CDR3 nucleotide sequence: TGTGCCAGCAGTTCCCGTAAACTACCTAATAATTCACCCCTCCACTTT.

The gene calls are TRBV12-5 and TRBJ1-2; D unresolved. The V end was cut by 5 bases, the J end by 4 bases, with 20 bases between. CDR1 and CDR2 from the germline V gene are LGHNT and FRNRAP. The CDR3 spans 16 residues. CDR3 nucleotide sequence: TGTGCTAGTGGTCGACTATTTGCAGGAAAGACCTATGGCTACACCTTC. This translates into CASGRLFAGKTYGYTF.

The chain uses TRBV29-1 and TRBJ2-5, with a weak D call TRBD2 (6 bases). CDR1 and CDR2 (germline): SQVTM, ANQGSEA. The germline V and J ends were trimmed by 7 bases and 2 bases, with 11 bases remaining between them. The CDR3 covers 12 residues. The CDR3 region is CSATRGQETQYF. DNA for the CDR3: TGCAGCGCAACGCGGGGTCAAGAGACCCAGTACTTC.

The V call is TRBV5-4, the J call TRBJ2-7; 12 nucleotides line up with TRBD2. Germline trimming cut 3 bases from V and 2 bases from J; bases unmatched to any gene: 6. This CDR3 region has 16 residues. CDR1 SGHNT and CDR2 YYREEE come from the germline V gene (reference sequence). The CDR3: CASSWGGLAGPYEQYF. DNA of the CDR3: TGTGCCAGCAGCTGGGGGGGACTAGCGGGCCCCTACGAGCAGTACTTC.

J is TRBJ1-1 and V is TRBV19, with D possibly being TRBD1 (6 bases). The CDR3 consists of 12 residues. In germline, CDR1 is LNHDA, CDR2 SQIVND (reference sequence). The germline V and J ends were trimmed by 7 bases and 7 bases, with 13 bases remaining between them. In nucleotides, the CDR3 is TGTGCCAGTAAGGGATGGGGGCGTGAAGCTTTCTTT. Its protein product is CASKGWGREAFF.

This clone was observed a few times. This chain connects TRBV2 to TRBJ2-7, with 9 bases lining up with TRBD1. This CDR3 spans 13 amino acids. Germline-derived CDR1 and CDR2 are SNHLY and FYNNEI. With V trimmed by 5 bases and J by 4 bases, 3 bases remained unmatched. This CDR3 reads CASSRDRAYEQYF. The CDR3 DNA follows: TGTGCCAGCAGTCGGGACAGGGCTTACGAGCAGTACTTC.

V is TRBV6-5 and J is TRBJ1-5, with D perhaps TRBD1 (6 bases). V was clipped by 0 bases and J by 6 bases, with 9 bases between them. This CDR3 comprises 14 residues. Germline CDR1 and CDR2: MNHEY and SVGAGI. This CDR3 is CASSYSQGTQPQHF. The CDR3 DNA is TGTGCCAGCAGTTACTCGCAGGGGACTCAGCCCCAGCATTTT.

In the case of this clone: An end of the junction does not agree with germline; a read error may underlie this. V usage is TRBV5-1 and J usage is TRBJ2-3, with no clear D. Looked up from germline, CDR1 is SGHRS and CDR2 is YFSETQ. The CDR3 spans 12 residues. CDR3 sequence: CASSLSTDTQYF. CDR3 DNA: TGCGCCAGCAGCCTCAGCACGGATACGCAGTATTTT. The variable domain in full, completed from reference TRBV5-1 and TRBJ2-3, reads KAGVTQTPRYLIKTRGQQVTLSCSPISGHRSVSWYQQTPGQGLQFLFEYFSETQRNKGNFPGRFSGRQFSNSRSEMNVSTLELGDSALYLCASSLSTDTQYFGPGTRLTVL.

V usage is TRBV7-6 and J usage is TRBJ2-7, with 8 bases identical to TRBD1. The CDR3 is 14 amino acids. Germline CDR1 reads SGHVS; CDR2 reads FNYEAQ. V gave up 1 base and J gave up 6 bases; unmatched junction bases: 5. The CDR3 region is CASSLVRTGGEQYF. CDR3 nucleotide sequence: TGTGCCAGCAGCTTAGTTCGTACAGGGGGCGAGCAGTACTTC.

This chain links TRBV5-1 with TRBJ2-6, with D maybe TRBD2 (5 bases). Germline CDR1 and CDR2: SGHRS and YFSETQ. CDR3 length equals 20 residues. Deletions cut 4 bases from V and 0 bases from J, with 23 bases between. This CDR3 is CASSISRTGIPVSGANVLTF. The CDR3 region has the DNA TGCGCCAGCAGCATATCGAGGACCGGGATCCCAGTCTCTGGGGCCAACGTCCTGACTTTC.

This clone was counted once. The CDR3 loop reads CASSGVGLETQYF. The CDR3 DNA reads as TGCGCCAGCAGCGGCGTGGGTCTAGAGACCCAGTACTTC. The genes are TRBV5-1 and TRBJ2-5; unclear D gene. There are 13 residues in the CDR3. Germline lookup yields CDR1 SGHRS and CDR2 YFSETQ. V dropped 4 bases and J dropped 4 bases, with 11 bases sitting between them.

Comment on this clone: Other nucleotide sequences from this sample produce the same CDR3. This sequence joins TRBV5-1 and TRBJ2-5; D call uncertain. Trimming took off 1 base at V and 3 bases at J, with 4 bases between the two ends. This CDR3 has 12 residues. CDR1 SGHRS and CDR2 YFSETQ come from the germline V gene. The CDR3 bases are TGCGCCAGCAGCTTGTCAGAAGAGACCCAGTACTTC. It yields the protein CASSLSEETQYF.

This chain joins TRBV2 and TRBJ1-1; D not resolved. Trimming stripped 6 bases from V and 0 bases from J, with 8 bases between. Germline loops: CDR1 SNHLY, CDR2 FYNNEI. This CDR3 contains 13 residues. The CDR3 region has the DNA TGTGCCAGCAGCAAAGACGTGAACACTGAAGCTTTCTTT. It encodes CASSKDVNTEAFF. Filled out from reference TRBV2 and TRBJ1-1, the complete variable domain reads EPEVTQTPSHQVTQMGQEVILRCVPISNHLYFYWYRQILGQKVEFLVSFYNNEISEKSEIFDDQFSVERPDGSNFTLKIRSTKLEDSAMYFCASSKDVNTEAFFGQGTRLTVV.

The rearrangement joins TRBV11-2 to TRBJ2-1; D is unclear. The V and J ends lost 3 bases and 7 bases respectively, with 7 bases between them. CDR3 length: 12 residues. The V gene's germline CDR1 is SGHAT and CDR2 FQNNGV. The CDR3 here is CASSFFINEQFF. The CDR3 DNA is TGTGCCAGCAGCTTTTTCATAAATGAGCAGTTCTTC.

In DNA form, the CDR3 reads TGTGCCAGTCATAGACAGGGACCGTACTACGAGCAGTACTTC. Its protein product is CASHRQGPYYEQYF. The J gene is TRBJ2-7, the V gene TRBV28; TRBD1 matches 7 bases. The length of the CDR3 is 14 residues. Trimming at V came to 9 bases and at J to 3 bases, leaving 11 bases not matched to a gene. CDR1 is MDHEN and CDR2 is SYDVKM in the germline V gene. The full variable domain, in which reference TRBV28 and TRBJ2-7 provide the parts outside the CDR3, is DVKVTQSSRYLVKRTGEKVFLECVQDMDHENMFWYRQDPGLGLRLIYFSYDVKMKEKGDIPEGYSVSREKKERFSLILESASTNQTSMYLCASHRQGPYYEQYFGPGTRLTVT.